A single sample is the source of the 25 T cell receptor beta chains below, sequenced in a study of radiotherapy plus CTLA-4 blockade in lung cancer. TCRdb's copy holds only in-frame clones and misses some; the assay was immunoSEQ multiplex PCR. Of some 66,000 clones listed, around four fifths are singletons. The specimen comprised peripheral blood, sampled from a patient treated with radiotherapy plus ipilimumab. The receptor set was obtained from a human donor with non-small cell lung cancer who had a partial response to radiotherapy plus ipilimumab.

V usage is TRBV4-2 and J usage is TRBJ2-7; a possible D gene is TRBD1 (6 bases). Between the trimmed V and J ends, which lost 1 base and 1 base, there was a span of 11 bases. This CDR3 is 15 amino acids long. Germline loops: CDR1 LGHNA, CDR2 YNFKEQ. The DNA of the CDR3 is TGTGCCAGCAGCCAAGTCCGCACAGGGTCCTACGAGCAGTACTTC. Its translation is CASSQVRTGSYEQYF.

This clone was seen a handful of times. This rearrangement joins TRBV28 to TRBJ2-3; 9 nucleotides line up with TRBD2. CDR1 MDHEN and CDR2 SYDVKM come from the germline V gene. V lost 6 bases to trimming and J lost 8 bases; unmatched junction nucleotides: 12. CDR3 length: 15 amino acids. This CDR3 is CASRPTSGPSGTQYF. The CDR3 DNA follows: TGTGCCAGCAGACCGACTAGCGGTCCGAGTGGTACGCAGTATTTT.

V is TRBV27 and J is TRBJ1-1; TRBD1 is a possible D gene (5 bases). V lost 4 bases and J lost 6, with 12 bases in between. The CDR3 spans 13 residues. Germline V gene lookup returns CDR1 MNHEY and CDR2 SMNVEV (reference sequence). The CDR3 region is CASSYQGWAEAFF. The CDR3 nucleotides are TGTGCCAGCAGTTACCAGGGATGGGCTGAAGCTTTCTTT.

This clone was detected only a few times. DNA of the CDR3: TGTGCCAGCAAGACAGGGCGGGGAGAATACACCGGGGAGCTGTTTTTT. Translation gives CASKTGRGEYTGELFF. The rearrangement uses TRBV2 and TRBJ2-2, with D perhaps TRBD1 (7 bases). Trimming pared 7 bases from V and 3 bases from J, leaving 18 bases between. This CDR3 contains 16 residues. The germline gives CDR1 SNHLY, CDR2 FYNNEI. Together with reference TRBV2 and TRBJ2-2, the CDR3 gives the full variable domain: EPEVTQTPSHQVTQMGQEVILRCVPISNHLYFYWYRQILGQKVEFLVSFYNNEISEKSEIFDDQFSVERPDGSNFTLKIRSTKLEDSAMYFCASKTGRGEYTGELFFGEGSRLTVL.

The chain employs TRBV10-3 and TRBJ2-7; tentative D call: TRBD1 (6 bases). CDR1 and CDR2 (germline): ENHRY, SYGVKD. The length of the CDR3 is 13 residues. V was clipped by 3 bases and J by 7 bases, with 13 bases between them. CDR3 sequence reads: CAISDLTGREQYF. CDR3 bases: TGTGCCATCAGTGATTTAACAGGGAGAGAGCAGTACTTC.

This sequence joins TRBV19 and TRBJ1-2, with D uncertain. The CDR3 runs 14 residues. V lost 5 bases and J 2 bases, leaving 12 bases between the germline ends. The germline V gene encodes CDR1 LNHDA and CDR2 SQIVND (reference sequence). CDR3: CASSVTSSNYGYTF. The DNA of the CDR3 is TGTGCCAGTAGTGTCACATCATCAAACTATGGCTACACCTTC.

Turning to this clone: Within the sample, other DNA sequences also encode this same CDR3. The chain links TRBV11-3 to TRBJ1-1; D gene ambiguous. The V end was cut by 0 bases, the J end by 1 base, with 3 bases between. This CDR3 contains 13 residues. Germline V CDR1 and CDR2: SGHNT, YENEEA. Written as DNA, the CDR3 is TGTGCCAGCAGCTTAGACAGGAACACTGAAGCTTTCTTT. Amino acids: CASSLDRNTEAFF.

This chain uses TRBV5-4 with TRBJ2-1; 13 positions agree with TRBD2. Per the germline V gene, CDR1 is SGHNT and CDR2 is YYREEE (reference sequence). The trim removed 4 bases at V and 3 bases at J, leaving 4 bases unmatched. The CDR3 spans 16 residues. CDR3 sequence reads: CASSTGLAGLYNEQFF. The CDR3 nucleotides are TGTGCCAGCAGCACGGGACTAGCGGGACTCTACAATGAGCAGTTCTTC. The full variable domain, with the rest looked up from reference TRBV5-4 and TRBJ2-1, is ETGVTQSPTHLIKTRGQQVTLRCSSQSGHNTVSWYQQALGQGPQFIFQYYREEENGRGNFPPRFSGLQFPNYSSELNVNALELDDSALYLCASSTGLAGLYNEQFFGPGTRLTVL.

This chain links TRBV29-1 with TRBJ1-2, with D possibly being TRBD1 (5 bases). The V gene's germline CDR1 is SQVTM and CDR2 ANQGSEA. This CDR3 has 13 residues. V dropped 0 bases and J dropped 7 bases, with 12 bases sitting between them. Here the CDR3 reads CSVEDRAPTGYTF. CDR3 coding DNA: TGCAGCGTTGAAGACAGGGCCCCCACTGGCTACACCTTC.

V usage is TRBV6-5 and J usage is TRBJ1-2; no firm D call. The CDR3 extends over 11 amino acids. CDR1 MNHEY and CDR2 SVGAGI come from the germline V gene. Trimming cost V 4 bases and J 4 bases, with 4 bases left between them. CDR3 loop: CASSSLYGYTF. The CDR3 nucleotides are TGTGCCAGCAGTTCCCTCTATGGCTACACCTTC.

This clone showed up just a few times. This rearrangement joins TRBV28 to TRBJ1-5; D unresolved. There are 13 residues in the CDR3. Trimming stripped 6 bases from V and 4 bases from J, with 10 bases between. Germline lookup yields CDR1 MDHEN and CDR2 SYDVKM. The CDR3 sequence is CASSLTRNQPQHF. The CDR3 coding sequence is TGTGCCAGCAGCCTTACGCGGAATCAGCCCCAGCATTTT.

The V gene is TRBV7-3, the J gene TRBJ2-5, with D unclear. Trimming shortened V by 4 bases and J by 5 bases, and 11 bases separated the two germline ends. The CDR3 is 13 residues long. Germline loops: CDR1 SGHTA, CDR2 FQGTGA. CDR3 loop: CASSSLPQETQYF. The CDR3 nucleotides read TGTGCCAGCAGCTCCCTGCCCCAGGAGACCCAGTACTTC.

The gene calls are TRBV7-3 and TRBJ2-1, with D possibly being TRBD1 (5 bases). CDR1 is SGHTA, CDR2 FQGTGA, per germline. V shed 5 bases and J shed 6 bases, with 20 bases lying between them. The CDR3 runs 16 residues. CDR3 sequence reads: CASSTARGRVANEQFF. The CDR3 DNA follows: TGTGCCAGCAGCACTGCCAGAGGCAGGGTGGCCAATGAGCAGTTCTTC.

The chain carries TRBV5-1 and TRBJ2-5, with 11 bases matching TRBD2. The CDR3 extends over 16 amino acids. The junction had 12 bases not matched to a gene; V was cut back by 0 bases and J by 11 bases. Germline lookup yields CDR1 SGHRS and CDR2 YFSETQ. The CDR3 here is CASSLGGTSGKGEQYF. Here the CDR3 DNA reads TGCGCCAGCAGCTTGGGAGGGACTAGCGGAAAAGGAGAGCAGTACTTC. Drawing the rest from reference TRBV5-1 and TRBJ2-5, the complete variable domain is KAGVTQTPRYLIKTRGQQVTLSCSPISGHRSVSWYQQTPGQGLQFLFEYFSETQRNKGNFPGRFSGRQFSNSRSEMNVSTLELGDSALYLCASSLGGTSGKGEQYFGPGTRLLVL.

A single count supports this clone. The V call is TRBV28, the J call TRBJ1-5, with 9 bases fitting TRBD1. J lost 7 bases, V lost 1 base, and 14 bases had no gene match. The germline CDR1 and CDR2 sequences are MDHEN and SYDVKM. CDR3 length: 18 residues. The CDR3, as DNA: TGTGCCAGCAGTTTATCACGGGGGTTTGGGACAGGGCTGCAGCCCCAGCATTTT. As protein: CASSLSRGFGTGLQPQHF.

In its sample, this clone was seen a few times. The V call is TRBV7-2, the J call TRBJ2-7, with D perhaps matching TRBD2 (6 bases). CDR1 SGHTA and CDR2 FQGNSA come from the germline V gene. V lost 5 bases and J 5 bases, leaving 13 bases between the germline ends. The CDR3 extends over 13 amino acids. The CDR3 is CASSQAGLDEQYF. CDR3 DNA sequence: TGTGCCAGCAGCCAGGCGGGGTTGGACGAGCAGTACTTC.

This chain connects TRBV7-9 to TRBJ2-1; TRBD1 matches at 9 bases. After removal of 5 bases from V and 8 bases from J, the junction contained 1 base not matched to a gene. From germline, CDR1 is SEHNR and CDR2 FQNEAQ (reference sequence). This CDR3 spans 12 amino acids. The CDR3 here is CASSRTGDEQFF. The CDR3 region has the DNA TGTGCCAGCAGCCGGACAGGGGATGAGCAGTTCTTC.

In this sample, this clone turned up a few times. This chain connects TRBV5-4 to TRBJ2-2; 7 positions match TRBD2. The CDR3 has 17 residues. CDR1 and CDR2 (germline): SGHNT, YYREEE (reference sequence). J lost 4 bases, V lost 4 bases, and 13 bases had no gene match. The CDR3 protein is CASSPSIGTTFTGELFF. The CDR3 nucleotides are TGTGCCAGCAGCCCCAGCATAGGGACTACCTTCACCGGGGAGCTGTTTTTT.

CDR3 in DNA: TGCGCCAGCAGCCCACTAGCGGGGGGCCCCACAGATACGCAGTATTTT. Its protein product is CASSPLAGGPTDTQYF. The chain recombines TRBV5-1 with TRBJ2-3; 12 bases are shared with TRBD2. This CDR3 is 16 amino acids long. Germline values: CDR1 SGHRS, CDR2 YFSETQ. The J segment lost 2 bases and the V segment lost 4 bases, leaving 5 bases of the junction unmatched. Full variable domain (outside the CDR3, taken from reference TRBV5-1 and TRBJ2-3): KAGVTQTPRYLIKTRGQQVTLSCSPISGHRSVSWYQQTPGQGLQFLFEYFSETQRNKGNFPGRFSGRQFSNSRSEMNVSTLELGDSALYLCASSPLAGGPTDTQYFGPGTRLTVL.

This chain links TRBV7-8 with TRBJ2-3; D may be TRBD2 (5 bases). V was pared by 2 bases and J by 3 bases, with 12 bases between. CDR3 length equals 15 residues. In germline, CDR1 is SGHVS, CDR2 FQNEAQ. This CDR3 reads CASSLWSSRTDTQYF. The CDR3 DNA follows: TGTGCCAGCAGCTTATGGTCTAGCAGAACAGATACGCAGTATTTT. Full variable domain (rest looked up from reference TRBV7-8 and TRBJ2-3): GAGVSQSPRYKVAKRGQDVALRCDPISGHVSLFWYQQALGQGPEFLTYFQNEAQLDKSGLPSDRFFAERPEGSVSTLKIQRTQQEDSAVYLCASSLWSSRTDTQYFGPGTRLTVL.

This clone was detected a few times. This chain links TRBV28 with TRBJ2-1, with 11 bases matching TRBD2. This CDR3 is built from 14 residues. The trim removed 8 bases at V and 8 bases at J, leaving 8 bases unmatched. Germline values: CDR1 MDHEN, CDR2 SYDVKM. CDR3 amino acids: CASHASGRRDEQFF. CDR3 coding DNA: TGTGCCAGCCACGCTAGCGGGAGGAGGGATGAGCAGTTCTTC.

Here the CDR3 reads CASSSTGLGNEQFF. The CDR3 nucleotides are TGTGCCAGCAGTTCGACGGGGTTAGGGAATGAGCAGTTCTTC. The V call is TRBV2, the J call TRBJ2-1; a possible D gene is TRBD2 (5 bases). The CDR3 is made up of 14 amino acids. Germline V gene data show CDR1 as SNHLY and CDR2 as FYNNEI. Trimming removed 5 bases from V and 7 bases from J, with 15 bases in between.

This clone has just a few counts. The junction and the germline gene differ at one end; a read error may be behind it. The rearrangement links TRBV30 to TRBJ2-7; 7 bases align to TRBD2. CDR1 and CDR2 (germline): GTSNPN, SVGIG (reference sequence). This CDR3 is 13 amino acids long. CDR3 nucleotides: TGTGCCCGGAGGGAGGCGGGAGAGTACGAGCAGTACTTC. This gives the protein CARREAGEYEQYF.

The CDR3 spells CASSPPSGTYEQYF. The CDR3 DNA sequence: TGTGCCAGCTCACCCCCCAGCGGGACCTACGAGCAGTACTTC. This sequence joins TRBV18 and TRBJ2-7; TRBD2 matches at 7 bases. Germline CDR1 KGHSH, CDR2 LQKENI. There are 14 residues in the CDR3. With V trimmed by 3 bases and J by 2 bases, 4 bases remained unmatched.

The chain recombines TRBV18 with TRBJ2-5; possible D gene TRBD1, 5 bases. The CDR3 length is 15 residues. Between the trimmed V and J ends, which lost 3 bases and 4 bases, there was a span of 15 bases. Germline V CDR1 and CDR2: KGHSH, LQKENI. Written as DNA, the CDR3 is TGTGCCAGCTCACCTCCGGGTAGGGGAAGAGAGACCCAGTACTTC. It translates to CASSPPGRGRETQYF.